This is a list of T cell receptor beta chains from one sample in a study of blood T cells in healthy people across ages. Via MiXCR, TCRdb re-called the 5' RACE reads, giving one row per CDR3 protein. This sample yields over 950,000 distinct CDR3 sequences, of which 35% to 45% are seen a single time; around 13% belongs to the top ten. Sequencing input: blood. The receptors come from a man between 18 and 29 years old in good health. The conserved cysteine and the conserved F or W are not part of the CDR3 here. Each record gives: CDR3 length, J gene, V gene, CDR3 protein.

12	TRBJ1-1	TRBV20-1	SADTTGGATEAF
12	TRBJ1-2	TRBV4-2	ASSQAAVVPGYT
11	TRBJ2-7	TRBV5-1	ASSVDTYNEQY
10	TRBJ2-5	TRBV5-1	ASSLTQETQY
11	TRBJ1-5	TRBV20-1	SARTRGNQPQH
14	TRBJ2-1	TRBV24-1	TTSDRSGGLYNEQF
13	TRBJ1-5	TRBV7-2	ASSLRTSGNQPQH
14	TRBJ1-2	TRBV14	ASSQVGLVRGYGYT
12	TRBJ1-1	TRBV7-9	ASSLVLGVPEAF
13	TRBJ1-5	TRBV4-3	ASSQDHRGHQPQH
10	TRBJ2-2	TRBV7-3	ASSLNWGELF
12	TRBJ2-1	TRBV7-8	ASSFGTSDNEQF
11	TRBJ2-1	TRBV6-2/TRBV6-3	ASLRAGRREQF
10	TRBJ1-6	TRBV2	ASRAENSPLH
11	TRBJ2-3	TRBV12-3/TRBV12-4	ASSFLGADAQY
15	TRBJ1-1	TRBV4-2	ASSQEKTGGPNTEAF
14	TRBJ1-2	TRBV7-2	ASSSFLVGGNYGYT
16	TRBJ1-1	TRBV6-5	ASSYSSARGDLPTEAF
14	TRBJ1-6	TRBV5-5	ASSSRARGYNSPLH
14	TRBJ2-7	TRBV7-9	ASSSQTRVEDNEQY
13	TRBJ2-1	TRBV9	AGSPSGGAVREQF
11	TRBJ2-5	TRBV20-1	SAGKRGKETQY
9	TRBJ2-3	TRBV7-2	ASTLSSTQY
12	TRBJ2-3	TRBV5-5	ASSLVRGGDTQY
15	TRBJ1-6	TRBV12-5	ASGLVGRGTGNSPLH
13	-	TRBV20-1	SARDPNRDSYEQY
12	TRBJ2-3	TRBV20-1	SARRELALDTQY